The subject of this entry is one T cell receptor (beta chain). These data come from a study of T cell changes during pregnancy in multiple sclerosis. Germline values: CDR1 MGHRA, CDR2 YSYEKL. CDR3 size: 16 residues. Unmatched junction bases numbered 7, after V lost 1 base and J lost 4 bases. Clones were read by immunoSEQ multiplex PCR, and TCRdb kept only the in-frame ones, dropping some. The table shows tens of thousands of clones, with under 95% occurring only once. The J gene is TRBJ2-1, the V gene TRBV4-1; 7 bases are shared with TRBD2. The source was peripheral blood, collected in the first trimester of pregnancy. The sequence derives from a female donor in good health, enrolled as a control in a pregnancy study. Written as DNA, the CDR3 is TGCGCCAGCAGCCAAGTCGACTTACTAGCGTACAATGAGCAGTTCTTC. Amino acids: CASSQVDLLAYNEQFF.